These T cell receptor beta chains were read from a single sample in a study of cytomegalovirus exposure and HLA in healthy donors. The table came from immunoSEQ multiplex PCR; TCRdb's copy has only in-frame clones and leaves some out. The repertoire holds tens of thousands of clones, over 75% seen once, with around 2.5% in the top ten. The specimen sequenced was PBMCs. These receptors all stem from a male donor in good health and CMV-seropositive. The CDR3 runs from the conserved cysteine through the conserved F or W.

TRBV6-6	TRBJ2-7	CVARDSYEQYF
TRBV5-4	TRBJ1-2	CASSFGTGEENYGYTF
TRBV6-5	TRBJ2-1	CASSYVGLAGLNEQFF
TRBV28	TRBJ2-7	CASSPGTIQQYF
TRBV15	TRBJ1-2	CATSQEVVRGYTF
TRBV7-3	TRBJ2-4	CASSLSGSGNIQYF
TRBV7-2	TRBJ2-5	CASSPPGLPQETQYF
TRBV6-4	TRBJ2-1	CASSDGLAGHNEQFF
TRBV2	TRBJ1-1	CASRLEGQGLYTEAFF
TRBV5-1	TRBJ1-4	CASSLQPTALNEKLFF
TRBV10-3	TRBJ2-1	CAISDFTSGNTEQFF
TRBV6-1	TRBJ2-7	CASNEGGTGEQYF
TRBV7-3	TRBJ1-2	CASSFHGGNGYTF
TRBV9	TRBJ2-1	CASSVTASGRSSYNEQFF
TRBV5-6	TRBJ2-5	CASSFGTPVSAQYF
TRBV28	TRBJ2-7	CASSSAGTVYEQYF
TRBV28	TRBJ1-3	CASSPTGVGNTIYF
TRBV4-2	TRBJ1-4	CASSQEEISVPEKLFF
TRBV19	TRBJ1-5	CASSEWAGGNQPQHF
TRBV12-2	TRBJ1-1	CASRSNPGTGEGVTEAFF
TRBV10-3	TRBJ1-2	CAISEAANYGYTF
TRBV5-1	TRBJ1-1	CASSLTTGQGAMGTEAFF
TRBV6-1	TRBJ2-3	CASSTLAGGPDTQYF
TRBV5-1	.	CASSLGGGEQYF
TRBV6-5	TRBJ2-7	CASSPPSGKKYF
TRBV9	TRBJ2-7	CASSVGGSSYEQYF
TRBV10-1	TRBJ2-7	CASSEGGQGKRYEQYF
TRBV28	TRBJ2-1	CASSLSGVPGIRHEQFF
TRBV28	TRBJ1-5	CASSLRQGAFHQPQHF
TRBV29-1	TRBJ1-2	CSVDEGTGYTF
TRBV20-1	TRBJ1-1	CSARDAAEAFF
TRBV6-5	TRBJ2-7	CASSPRGDEQYF
TRBV4-1	TRBJ1-2	CASSQTNLGQGGRYGYTF
TRBV9	TRBJ2-7	CASSVGTASYEQYF
TRBV15	TRBJ2-7	CATSREILTSGTTYEQYF
TRBV28	TRBJ1-2	CVSSSIWGQGGDYGYTF
TRBV5-4	TRBJ2-1	CASSPGGRAYNEQFF
TRBV5-1	TRBJ2-3	CASTRTANLPDTQYF
TRBV29-1	TRBJ2-5	CSGGSGLETQYF
TRBV5-4	TRBJ1-1	CASSLGVTEAFF
TRBV28	TRBJ1-5	CASSLSTGLGSSNQPQHF
TRBV14	TRBJ2-7	CASSRTGTLRQRDFSYEQYF
TRBV11-1	TRBJ1-1	CASSLAAGYATEAFF
TRBV28	TRBJ2-6	CASSFSSAGANVLTF
TRBV29-1	TRBJ1-5	CSVGFGLEDQPQHF
TRBV4-1	TRBJ2-3	CASSQVAASGTSTDTQYF
TRBV5-1	.	CASSWSAGLAGEQYF
TRBV5-1	TRBJ2-6	CASSSVGQVLSGANVLTF